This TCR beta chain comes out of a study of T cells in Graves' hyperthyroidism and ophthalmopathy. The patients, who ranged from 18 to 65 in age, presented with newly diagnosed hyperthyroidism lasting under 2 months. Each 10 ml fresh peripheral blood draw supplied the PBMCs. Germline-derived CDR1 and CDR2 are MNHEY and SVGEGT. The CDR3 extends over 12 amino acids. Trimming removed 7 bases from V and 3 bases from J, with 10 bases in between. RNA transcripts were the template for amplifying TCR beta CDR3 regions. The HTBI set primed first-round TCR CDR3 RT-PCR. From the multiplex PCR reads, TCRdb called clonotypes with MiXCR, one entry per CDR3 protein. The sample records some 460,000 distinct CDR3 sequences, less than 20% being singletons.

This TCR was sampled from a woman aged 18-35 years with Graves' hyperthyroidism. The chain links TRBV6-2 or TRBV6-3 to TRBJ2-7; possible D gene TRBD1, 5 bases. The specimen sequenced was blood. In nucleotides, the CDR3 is TGTGCCAGCAAGGACACTCTCTACGAGCAGTACTTC. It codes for CASKDTLYEQYF.